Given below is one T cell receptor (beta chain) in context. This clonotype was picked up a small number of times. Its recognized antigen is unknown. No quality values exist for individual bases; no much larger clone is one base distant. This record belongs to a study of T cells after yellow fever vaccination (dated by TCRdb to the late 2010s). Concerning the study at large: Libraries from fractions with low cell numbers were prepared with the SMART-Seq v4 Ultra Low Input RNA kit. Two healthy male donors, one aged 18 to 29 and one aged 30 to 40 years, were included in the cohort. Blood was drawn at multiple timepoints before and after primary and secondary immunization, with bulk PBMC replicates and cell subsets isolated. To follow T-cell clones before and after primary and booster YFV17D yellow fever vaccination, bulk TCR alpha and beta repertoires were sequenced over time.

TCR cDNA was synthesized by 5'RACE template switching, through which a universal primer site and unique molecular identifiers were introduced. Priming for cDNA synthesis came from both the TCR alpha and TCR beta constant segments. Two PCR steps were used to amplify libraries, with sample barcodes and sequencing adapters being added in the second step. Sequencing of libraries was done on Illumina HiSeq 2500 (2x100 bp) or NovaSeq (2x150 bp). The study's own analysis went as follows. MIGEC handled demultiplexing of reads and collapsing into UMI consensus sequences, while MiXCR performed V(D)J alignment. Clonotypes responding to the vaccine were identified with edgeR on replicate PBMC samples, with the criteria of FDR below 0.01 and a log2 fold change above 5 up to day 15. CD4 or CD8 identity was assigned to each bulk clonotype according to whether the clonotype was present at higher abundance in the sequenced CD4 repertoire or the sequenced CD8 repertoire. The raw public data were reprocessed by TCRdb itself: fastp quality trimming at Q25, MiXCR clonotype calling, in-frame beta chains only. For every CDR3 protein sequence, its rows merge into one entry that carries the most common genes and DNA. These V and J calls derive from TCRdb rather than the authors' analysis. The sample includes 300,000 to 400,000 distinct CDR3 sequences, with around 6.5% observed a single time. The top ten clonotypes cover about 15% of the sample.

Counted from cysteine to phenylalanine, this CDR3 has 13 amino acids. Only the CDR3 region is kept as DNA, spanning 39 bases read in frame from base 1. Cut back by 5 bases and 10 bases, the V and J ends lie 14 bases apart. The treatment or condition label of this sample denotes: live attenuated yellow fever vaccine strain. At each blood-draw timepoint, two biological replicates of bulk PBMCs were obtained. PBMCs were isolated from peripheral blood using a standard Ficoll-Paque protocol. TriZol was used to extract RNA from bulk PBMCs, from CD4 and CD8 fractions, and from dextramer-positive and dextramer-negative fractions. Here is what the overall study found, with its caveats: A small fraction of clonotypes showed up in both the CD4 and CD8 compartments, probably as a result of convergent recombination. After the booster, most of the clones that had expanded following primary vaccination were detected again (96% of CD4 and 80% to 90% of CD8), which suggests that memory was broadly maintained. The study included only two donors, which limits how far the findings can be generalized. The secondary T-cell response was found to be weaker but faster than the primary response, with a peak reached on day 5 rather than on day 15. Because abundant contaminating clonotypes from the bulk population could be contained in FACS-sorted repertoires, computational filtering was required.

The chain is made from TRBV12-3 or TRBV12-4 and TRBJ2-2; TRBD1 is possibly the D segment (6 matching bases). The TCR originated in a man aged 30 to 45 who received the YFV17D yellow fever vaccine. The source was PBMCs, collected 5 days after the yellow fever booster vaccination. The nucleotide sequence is TGTGCCAGCAGTCACAGGGTTAACGTGGAGCTGTTTTTT. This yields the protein CASSHRVNVELFF.